The rows below give T cell receptor beta chains drawn from one sample of a study of T cell clonotyping in hematopoietic cell transplantation. Assay: immunoSEQ multiplex PCR; the TCRdb copy retains only in-frame clones and omits some. The table has 15,000 to 20,000 clones, 65% to 80% seen once; the top ten hold roughly 14%. Sequenced material: peripheral blood mononuclear cells. Receptors originate from a man in his sixties in good health. Some clones in this sample may be carry-over from other donors' samples. CDR3s include the opening cysteine and the closing phenylalanine or tryptophan. The D gene is left open where the match is weak.

CDR3: CASSLAISYEQYF
D: .
V: TRBV5-6
J: TRBJ2-7

CDR3: CASSRALGQGAQGEKLFF
D: TRBD1
V: TRBV14
J: TRBJ1-4

CDR3: CASSGTGYNEQFF
D: .
V: TRBV21-1
J: TRBJ2-1

CDR3: CASSIEPPGQVYIVEAFF
D: TRBD1
V: TRBV19
J: TRBJ1-1

CDR3: CSVDSDRGPWEQYF
D: TRBD1
V: TRBV29-1
J: TRBJ2-7

CDR3: CASSKGQANTEAFF
D: TRBD1
V: TRBV9
J: TRBJ1-1

CDR3: CASSQEDEAYEQYF
D: .
V: TRBV4-2
J: TRBJ2-7

CDR3: CASSTQWNTGELFF
D: .
V: TRBV6-4
J: TRBJ2-2

CDR3: CASTHRLTYEQYF
D: .
V: TRBV13
J: TRBJ2-7

CDR3: CAWSVGGSNQPQHF
D: .
V: TRBV30
J: TRBJ1-5

CDR3: CAWIQGYYGYTF
D: TRBD1
V: TRBV30
J: TRBJ1-2

CDR3: CASSSPRTEHTGELFF
D: .
V: TRBV7-9
J: TRBJ2-2

CDR3: CAISPQIGRDGYTF
D: .
V: TRBV19
J: TRBJ1-2

CDR3: CAIASGDTIYF
D: .
V: TRBV10-3
J: TRBJ1-3

CDR3: CASSPDRHQETQYF
D: TRBD1
V: TRBV5-1
J: TRBJ2-5

CDR3: CAWSISPNTEAFF
D: .
V: TRBV30
J: TRBJ1-1

CDR3: CASSPGPYGYTF
D: .
V: TRBV27
J: TRBJ1-2

CDR3: CASSWAGQFQETQYF
D: .
V: TRBV6-5
J: TRBJ2-5

CDR3: CASSQQTGRLNYGYTF
D: .
V: TRBV16
J: TRBJ1-2

CDR3: CASSPRLVAETQYF
D: .
V: TRBV7-6
J: TRBJ2-5

CDR3: CASKGQGEVGEQYF
D: TRBD1
V: TRBV4-2
J: TRBJ2-7

CDR3: CASSLRGQDLLNEQFF
D: TRBD1
V: TRBV7-2
J: TRBJ2-1

CDR3: CASSPQGGSYEQYF
D: .
V: TRBV5-4
J: TRBJ2-7

CDR3: CASNPSGSNQPQHF
D: .
V: TRBV6-6
J: TRBJ1-5

CDR3: CASSTRERPGQNGYTF
D: TRBD1
V: TRBV19
J: TRBJ1-2

CDR3: CASSVGDRGGDTEAFF
D: TRBD1
V: TRBV9
J: TRBJ1-1

CDR3: CASSPGTGFQPQHF
D: TRBD1
V: TRBV28
J: TRBJ1-5

CDR3: CASSTGGESSYNEQFF
D: TRBD2
V: TRBV9
J: TRBJ2-1

CDR3: CASSLGLGFFSTDTQYF
D: .
V: TRBV11-2
J: TRBJ2-3

CDR3: CASWVRGPVNTEAFF
D: .
V: TRBV28
J: TRBJ1-1

CDR3: CASSPQSGYEQYF
D: .
V: TRBV7-3
J: TRBJ2-7

CDR3: CASSLPGGGELFF
D: .
V: TRBV7-7
J: TRBJ2-2

CDR3: CASRGTGNQPQHF
D: TRBD1
V: TRBV2
J: TRBJ1-5

CDR3: CASSMATSSSYEQYF
D: .
V: TRBV19
J: TRBJ2-7

CDR3: CASSPLGQSAGNTIYF
D: .
V: TRBV7-9
J: TRBJ1-3

CDR3: CASSLGGNSNQPQHF
D: .
V: TRBV28
J: TRBJ1-5

CDR3: CASSPSSYGYTF
D: .
V: TRBV14
J: TRBJ1-2

CDR3: CAWRPFDRGGSPLHF
D: TRBD1
V: TRBV30
J: TRBJ1-6

CDR3: CASSPGANTGELFF
D: .
V: TRBV19
J: TRBJ2-2

CDR3: CASRVRIVTDTQYF
D: .
V: TRBV5-1
J: TRBJ2-3

CDR3: CAISEFSGFRAEAFF
D: .
V: TRBV10-3
J: TRBJ1-1

CDR3: CASSYGRARSGQETQYF
D: TRBD2
V: TRBV27
J: TRBJ2-5

CDR3: CTSRRRGVRKTYGYTF
D: .
V: TRBV1
J: TRBJ1-2

CDR3: CASSYSRPGYTEAFF
D: .
V: TRBV6-5
J: TRBJ1-1

CDR3: CSVDRTSSGYTF
D: .
V: TRBV29-1
J: TRBJ1-2

CDR3: CASSYSTHPTDEQYF
D: .
V: TRBV6-6
J: TRBJ2-7

CDR3: CASSFGVGYGYTF
D: .
V: TRBV7-2
J: TRBJ1-2